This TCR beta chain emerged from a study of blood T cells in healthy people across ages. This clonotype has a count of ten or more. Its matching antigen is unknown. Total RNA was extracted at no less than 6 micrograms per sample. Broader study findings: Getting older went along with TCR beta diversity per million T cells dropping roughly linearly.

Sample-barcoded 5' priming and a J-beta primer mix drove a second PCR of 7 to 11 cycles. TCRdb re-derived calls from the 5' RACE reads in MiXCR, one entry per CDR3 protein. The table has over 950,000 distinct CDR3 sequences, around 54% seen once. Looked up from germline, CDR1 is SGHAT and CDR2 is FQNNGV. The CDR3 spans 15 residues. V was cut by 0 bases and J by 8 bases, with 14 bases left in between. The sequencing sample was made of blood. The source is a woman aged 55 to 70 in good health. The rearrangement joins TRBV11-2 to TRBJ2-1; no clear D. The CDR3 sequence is CASSLESREFDEQFF. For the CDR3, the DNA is TGTGCCAGCAGCTTAGAATCCCGAGAATTCGATGAGCAGTTCTTC. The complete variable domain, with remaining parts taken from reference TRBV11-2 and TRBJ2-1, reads EAGVAQSPRYKIIEKRQSVAFWCNPISGHATLYWYQQILGQGPKLLIQFQNNGVVDDSQLPKDRFSAERLKGVDSTLKIQPAKLEDSAVYLCASSLESREFDEQFFGPGTRLTVL.